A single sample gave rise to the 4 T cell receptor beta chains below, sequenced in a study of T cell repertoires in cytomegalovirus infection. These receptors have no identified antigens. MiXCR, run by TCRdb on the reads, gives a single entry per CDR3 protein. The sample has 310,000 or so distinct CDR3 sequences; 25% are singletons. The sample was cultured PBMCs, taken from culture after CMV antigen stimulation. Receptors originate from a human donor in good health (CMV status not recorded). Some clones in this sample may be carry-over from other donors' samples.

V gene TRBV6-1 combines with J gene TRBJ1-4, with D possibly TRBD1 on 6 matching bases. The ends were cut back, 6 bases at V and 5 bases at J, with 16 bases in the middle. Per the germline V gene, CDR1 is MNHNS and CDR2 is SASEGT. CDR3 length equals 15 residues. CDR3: CASRGTGSLNEKLFF. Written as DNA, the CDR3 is TGTGCCAGCAGGGGCACAGGGAGTCTGAATGAAAAACTGTTTTTT.

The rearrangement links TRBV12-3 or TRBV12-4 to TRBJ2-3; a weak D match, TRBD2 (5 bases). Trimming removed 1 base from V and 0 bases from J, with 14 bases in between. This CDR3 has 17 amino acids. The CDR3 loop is CASSLGAGRKSTDTQYF. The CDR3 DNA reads TGTGCCAGCAGTTTAGGGGCGGGCAGGAAGAGCACAGATACGCAGTATTTT.

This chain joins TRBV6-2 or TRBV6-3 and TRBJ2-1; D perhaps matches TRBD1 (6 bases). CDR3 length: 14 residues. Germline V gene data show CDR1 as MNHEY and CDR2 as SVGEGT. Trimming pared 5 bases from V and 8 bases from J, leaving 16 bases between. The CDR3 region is CASSLRGSFYEQFF. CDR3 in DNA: TGTGCCAGCAGTCTTAGGGGGAGTTTCTATGAGCAGTTCTTC.

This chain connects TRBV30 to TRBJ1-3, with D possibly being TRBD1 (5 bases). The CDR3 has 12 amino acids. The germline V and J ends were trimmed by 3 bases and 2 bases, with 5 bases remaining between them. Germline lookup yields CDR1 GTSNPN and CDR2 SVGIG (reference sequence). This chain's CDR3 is CAWRGAGNTIYF. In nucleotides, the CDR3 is TGTGCCTGGAGGGGGGCTGGAAACACCATATATTTT.